The next 13 T cell receptor beta chains were all read from a single sample in a study of cytomegalovirus exposure and HLA in healthy donors. PCR used 60 Vbeta primers and 13 Jbeta primers. Generated by immunoSEQ multiplex PCR, the TCRdb table keeps only in-frame clones and is missing some. The repertoire consists of about 140,000 clones, with around 75% occurring once and the leading ten covering around 3%. The material sequenced was PBMCs. The receptors shown here come from a man in his forties in good health and CMV-seronegative.

The chain uses TRBV12-5 and TRBJ2-7; 10 bases are a match to TRBD1. The junction had 2 bases not matched to a gene; V was cut back by 4 bases and J by 2 bases. Germline CDR1 is LGHNT and CDR2 is FRNRAP. The CDR3 extends over 14 amino acids. CDR3 in DNA: TGTGCTAGTGGTTGGGGGACAGGGGCCTACGAGCAGTACTTC. Its translation: CASGWGTGAYEQYF.

J is TRBJ2-1 and V is TRBV7-9; 9 bases map to TRBD2. This CDR3 contains 16 residues. Germline loops: CDR1 SEHNR, CDR2 FQNEAQ (reference sequence). V lost 5 bases and J lost 7; bases outside the gene matches: 12. CDR3 residues: CASSPVLQREENEQFF. The CDR3, as DNA: TGTGCCAGCAGCCCCGTCCTCCAGCGGGAGGAAAATGAGCAGTTCTTC.

The chain is built from TRBV7-7 and TRBJ2-2; possible D gene TRBD2, 6 bases. V lost 5 bases and J lost 0, with 13 bases in between. The CDR3 contains 16 residues. Germline CDR1 and CDR2: SSHAT and FNYEAQ (reference sequence). The CDR3 spells CASSPVGGTNTGELFF. DNA for the CDR3: TGTGCCAGCAGCCCGGTAGGAGGGACGAACACCGGGGAGCTGTTTTTT.

The chain recombines TRBV5-6 with TRBJ1-2; a possible D gene is TRBD1 (5 bases). V dropped 1 base and J dropped 0 bases, with 10 bases sitting between them. This CDR3 has 15 amino acids. Germline assignment: CDR1 SGHDT and CDR2 YYEEEE. CDR3 amino acids: CASSLKAGPNYGYTF. The CDR3 bases are TGTGCCAGCAGCTTGAAGGCAGGGCCTAACTATGGCTACACCTTC.

The V and J genes are TRBV7-9 and TRBJ2-3; D perhaps matches TRBD1 (5 bases). The V and J ends lost 1 base and 4 bases respectively, with 9 bases between them. The CDR3 has 14 amino acids. Germline V gene data show CDR1 as SEHNR and CDR2 as FQNEAQ (reference sequence). This CDR3 reads CASSLDIGADTQYF. CDR3 in DNA: TGTGCCAGCAGCTTAGATATAGGGGCAGATACGCAGTATTTT.

The rearrangement uses TRBV7-9 and TRBJ2-6, with 8 bases aligning to TRBD1. The V gene end was trimmed by 6 bases and the J gene end by 0 bases; junction bases not matched to a gene: 13. Germline V gives CDR1 SEHNR, CDR2 FQNEAQ (reference sequence). This CDR3 comprises 19 residues. Here the CDR3 reads CASRGRGTGSHSGANVLTF. The CDR3 DNA reads TGTGCCAGCAGGGGGCGCGGGACAGGTTCTCACTCTGGGGCCAACGTCCTGACTTTC.

In this sample, this clone turned up once. The chain links TRBV4-3 to TRBJ2-7, with 8 bases lining up with TRBD1. The length of the CDR3 is 16 residues. Germline V lookup: CDR1 LGHNA, CDR2 YSLEER. V shed 1 base and J 2 bases; nucleotides not matched to a gene: 7. The CDR3 spells CASSQGPTGGAYEQYF. The CDR3 DNA is TGCGCCAGCAGCCAAGGGCCAACAGGGGGAGCCTACGAGCAGTACTTC.

In this sample, this clone turned up a few times. V gene TRBV30 combines with J gene TRBJ2-6; unclear D gene. The germline V and J ends were trimmed by 2 bases and 0 bases, with 2 bases remaining between them. The CDR3 spans 13 residues. Per the germline V gene, CDR1 is GTSNPN and CDR2 is SVGIG (reference sequence). The CDR3, as DNA: TGTGCCTGGAGTCTCTCTGGGGCCAACGTCCTGACTTTC. It yields the protein CAWSLSGANVLTF. The full variable domain, with the rest looked up from reference TRBV30 and TRBJ2-6, is SQTIHQWPATLVQPVGSPLSLECTVEGTSNPNLYWYRQAAGRGLQLLFYSVGIGQISSEVPQNLSASRPQDRQFILSSKKLLLSDSGFYLCAWSLSGANVLTFGAGSRLTVL.

This clone was counted only a few times. The V call is TRBV10-3, the J call TRBJ1-2; D is uncertain. The CDR3 loop spans 12 amino acids. Trimming took off 10 bases at V and 2 bases at J, with 11 bases between the two ends. Germline V lookup: CDR1 ENHRY, CDR2 SYGVKD. The CDR3 DNA is TGTGCCACCGCGGGAGCGAACTATGGCTACACCTTC. It yields the protein CATAGANYGYTF.

The chain joins TRBV28 to TRBJ1-5; no clear D gene. The CDR3 totals 15 residues. V was shortened by 6 bases and J by 5 bases, with 17 bases between the two germline ends. The germline V gene has CDR1 MDHEN and CDR2 SYDVKM. The CDR3 coding sequence is TGTGCCAGCAGCGCGGGGAAAGGAGCACATCAGCCCCAGCATTTT. It translates to CASSAGKGAHQPQHF.

The chain couples TRBV7-9 to TRBJ2-7, with TRBD2 as a possible D gene (6 bases). V dropped 1 base and J dropped 4 bases, with 20 bases sitting between them. This CDR3 region has 17 residues. Germline V lookup: CDR1 SEHNR, CDR2 FQNEAQ (reference sequence). The CDR3 nucleotides read TGTGCCAGCAGCTTAGGGGGCGCCGGGACTCCTCCGTACGAGCAGTACTTC. Amino acids: CASSLGGAGTPPYEQYF. Full variable domain (missing parts from reference TRBV7-9 and TRBJ2-7): DTGVSQNPRHKITKRGQNVTFRCDPISEHNRLYWYRQTLGQGPEFLTYFQNEAQLEKSRLLSDRFSAERPKGSFSTLEIQRTEQGDSAMYLCASSLGGAGTPPYEQYFGPGTRLTVT.

This chain uses TRBV6-5 with TRBJ2-7, with D possibly TRBD1 on 5 matching bases. CDR3 length: 13 residues. Deletions cut 6 bases from V and 6 bases from J, with 15 bases between. CDR1 is MNHEY and CDR2 is SVGAGI in the germline V gene. The CDR3 loop is CASSTPQGSEQYF. In nucleotides, the CDR3 is TGTGCCAGCAGCACACCCCAGGGTTCCGAGCAGTACTTC.

The chain joins TRBV4-1 to TRBJ1-1, with D tentatively TRBD1 (6 bases). The ends were cut back, 6 bases at V and 4 bases at J, with 12 bases in the middle. In germline, CDR1 is MGHRA, CDR2 YSYEKL. CDR3 length: 13 residues. The CDR3 DNA is TGCGCCAGCAGTTGGGGAGGGGGCACTGAAGCTTTCTTT. Protein product: CASSWGGGTEAFF.